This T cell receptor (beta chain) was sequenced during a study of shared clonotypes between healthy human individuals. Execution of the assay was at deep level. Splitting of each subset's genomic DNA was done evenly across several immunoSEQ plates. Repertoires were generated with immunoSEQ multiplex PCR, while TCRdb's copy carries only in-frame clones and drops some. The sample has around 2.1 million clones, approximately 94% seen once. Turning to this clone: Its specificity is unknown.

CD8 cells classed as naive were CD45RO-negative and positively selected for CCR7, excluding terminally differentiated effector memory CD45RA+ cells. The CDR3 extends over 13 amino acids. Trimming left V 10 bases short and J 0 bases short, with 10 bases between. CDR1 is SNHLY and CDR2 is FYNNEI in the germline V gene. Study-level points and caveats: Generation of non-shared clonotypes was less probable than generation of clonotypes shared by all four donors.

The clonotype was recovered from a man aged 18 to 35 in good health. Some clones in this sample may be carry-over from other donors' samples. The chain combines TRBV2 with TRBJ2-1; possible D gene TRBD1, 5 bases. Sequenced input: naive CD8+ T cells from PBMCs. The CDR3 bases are TGTGCCACCCTAGACAGCTCCTACAATGAGCAGTTCTTC. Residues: CATLDSSYNEQFF.